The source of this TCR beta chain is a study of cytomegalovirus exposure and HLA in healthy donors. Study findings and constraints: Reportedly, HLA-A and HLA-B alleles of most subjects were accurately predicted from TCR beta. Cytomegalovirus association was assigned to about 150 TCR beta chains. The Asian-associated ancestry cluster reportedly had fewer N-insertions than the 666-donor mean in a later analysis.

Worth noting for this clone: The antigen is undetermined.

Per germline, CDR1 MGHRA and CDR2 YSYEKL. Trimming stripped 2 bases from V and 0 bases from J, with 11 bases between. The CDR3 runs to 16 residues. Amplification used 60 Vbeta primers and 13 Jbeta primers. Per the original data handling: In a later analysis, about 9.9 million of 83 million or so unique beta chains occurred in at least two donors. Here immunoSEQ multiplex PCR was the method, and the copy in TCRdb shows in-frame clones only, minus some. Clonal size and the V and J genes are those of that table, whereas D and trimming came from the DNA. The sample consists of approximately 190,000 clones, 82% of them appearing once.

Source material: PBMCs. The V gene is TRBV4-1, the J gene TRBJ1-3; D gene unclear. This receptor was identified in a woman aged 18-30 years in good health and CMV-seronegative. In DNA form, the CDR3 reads TGCGCCAGCAGCCAAACGGAGGCGAGCTCTGGAAACACCATATATTTT. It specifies CASSQTEASSGNTIYF.